The rows below give T cell receptor beta chains drawn from one sample of a study of beta chain features in type 1 diabetes. Measured with immunoSEQ multiplex PCR; TCRdb has only the in-frame clones, and not every one. The profile shows some 900,000 clones, around a sixth of them singletons. The sequencing sample was made of naive CD4+ T cells from blood. The receptor source for this set is a woman in her late teens or twenties in good health. Each CDR3 is given with its conserved first and last residue. Fields, in order: J gene, V gene, D gene, clone size, CDR3 protein, CDR3 DNA. The D gene is left open where the match is weak. The listing skips clone size in some rows; elsewhere it reads once, few, many or a size class.

>TRBJ1-5|TRBV27|NA|few
CASSPMGGLGVNQPQHF
TGTGCCAGCAGTCCCATGGGAGGACTGGGGGTCAATCAGCCCCAGCATTTT
>TRBJ2-4|TRBV7-9|TRBD1|NA
CASSRGGTGGRNIQYF
TGTGCCAGCAGCCGCGGTGGTACAGGGGGACGAAACATTCAGTACTTC
>TRBJ2-3|TRBV14|NA|few
CASSHWLATTDTQYF
TGTGCCAGCAGCCACTGGCTAGCAACCACAGATACGCAGTATTTT
>TRBJ2-1|TRBV5-1|NA|few
CASSLFVVADEQFF
TGCGCCAGCAGCTTGTTCGTGGTAGCCGATGAGCAGTTCTTC
>TRBJ1-2|TRBV7-2|NA|NA
CASYNRQFLAGYTF
TGTGCCAGCTACAACCGACAGTTCCTGGCGGGCTACACCTTC
>TRBJ2-3|TRBV4-1|NA|NA
CASSRGTDTQYF
TGCGCCAGCAGCCGAGGCACAGATACGCAGTATTTT
>TRBJ1-3|TRBV5-4|NA|NA
CASSLKVRGSGNTIYF
TGTGCCAGCAGCCTAAAGGTTCGCGGCTCTGGAAACACCATATATTTT
>TRBJ1-4|TRBV5-8|NA|NA
CASSLRATNEKLFF
TGTGCCAGCAGCTTACGAGCAACTAATGAAAAACTGTTTTTT
>TRBJ2-7|TRBV6-4|TRBD1|few
CASRGQGDPYEQYF
TGTGCCAGCAGGGGACAGGGGGATCCCTACGAGCAGTACTTC
>TRBJ2-3|TRBV18|NA|NA
CASSPILGDQGTDTQYF
TGTGCCAGCTCACCCATTCTGGGGGATCAAGGCACAGATACGCAGTATTTT
>TRBJ2-3|TRBV6-5|NA|NA
CASSKRQVGDTQYF
TGTGCCAGCAGTAAACGACAGGTCGGGGATACGCAGTATTTT
>TRBJ1-4|TRBV5-1|NA|NA
CTSSLRGSANEKLFF
TGCACCAGCAGCTTGCGGGGGTCGGCTAATGAAAAACTGTTTTTT
>TRBJ2-7|TRBV27|TRBD2|few
CARIQTPTSGTAEQYF
TGTGCCAGGATACAAACCCCGACTAGCGGTACGGCCGAGCAGTACTTC